This entry lists 19 T cell receptor beta chains sequenced from one sample in a study of shared clonotypes between healthy human individuals. Sequenced by immunoSEQ multiplex PCR; TCRdb stores in-frame clones only, minus some. The data contain 740,000 or so clones, around four fifths of them singletons. The source material was memory CD4+ T cells sorted from blood. Subset defined: CD45RA-negative fraction. The receptors originated from a woman aged 30 to 39 in good health.

The chain uses TRBV10-3 and TRBJ2-5, with D uncertain. Trimming took 0 bases from V and 5 from J, leaving 13 bases between them. The CDR3 totals 15 residues. Looked up from germline, CDR1 is ENHRY and CDR2 is SYGVKD. CDR3 loop: CAISESRPGRETQYF. CDR3 nucleotide sequence: TGTGCCATCAGTGAGTCGAGGCCCGGGCGTGAGACCCAGTACTTC.

This clone was seen a few times. This CDR3 reads CASSRQGPNQPQHF. CDR3 in DNA: TGTGCCAGCAGCCGACAGGGACCTAATCAGCCCCAGCATTTT. The chain employs TRBV6-5 and TRBJ1-5; 7 bases agree with TRBD1. CDR3 length equals 14 residues. CDR1 is MNHEY and CDR2 is SVGAGI in the germline V gene. The V gene end was trimmed by 6 bases and the J gene end by 4 bases; junction bases not matched to a gene: 6.

The J gene is TRBJ1-2, the V gene TRBV18; D might be TRBD1 (6 bases). Germline loops: CDR1 KGHSH, CDR2 LQKENI. Trimming left V 3 bases short and J 4 bases short, with 21 bases between. The CDR3 totals 17 residues. This chain's CDR3 is CASSPGGSGGAGYGYTF. In DNA, the CDR3 is TGTGCCAGCTCACCGGGTGGAAGCGGGGGCGCCGGCTATGGCTACACCTTC. The full variable domain, in which reference TRBV18 and TRBJ1-2 provide the parts outside the CDR3, is NAGVMQNPRHLVRRRGQEARLRCSPMKGHSHVYWYRQLPEEGLKFMVYLQKENIIDESGMPKERFSAEFPKEGPSILRIQQVVRGDSAAYFCASSPGGSGGAGYGYTFGSGTRLTVV.

This chain uses TRBV2 with TRBJ2-7, with TRBD2 matching 8 bases. Germline CDR1 SNHLY, CDR2 FYNNEI. This CDR3 comprises 14 residues. J gave up 2 bases and V 7 bases, and 7 bases lay outside the gene matches. The CDR3 sequence: CASISGTRTYEQYF. The CDR3 nucleotides read TGTGCCAGCATATCCGGGACTAGAACCTACGAGCAGTACTTC.

This clone was seen only a few times. The chain carries TRBV28 and TRBJ2-3; perhaps TRBD2 as D (6 bases). Trimming took off 4 bases at V and 5 bases at J, with 22 bases between the two ends. Germline V gives CDR1 MDHEN, CDR2 SYDVKM. CDR3 length: 17 residues. CDR3 in DNA: TGTGCCAGCAGTTCCCGGGGTCGGAGCGGAGCGGGAGATACGCAGTATTTT. The encoded protein is CASSSRGRSGAGDTQYF. The variable domain in full, completed from reference TRBV28 and TRBJ2-3, reads DVKVTQSSRYLVKRTGEKVFLECVQDMDHENMFWYRQDPGLGLRLIYFSYDVKMKEKGDIPEGYSVSREKKERFSLILESASTNQTSMYLCASSSRGRSGAGDTQYFGPGTRLTVL.

V is TRBV2 and J is TRBJ1-5, with D tentatively TRBD1 (6 bases). The CDR3 is 15 residues long. The V gene's germline CDR1 is SNHLY and CDR2 FYNNEI. V shed 4 bases and J shed 11 bases, with 21 bases lying between them. CDR3 sequence (DNA): TGTGCCAGCAGTGTTTGGGGGGGCCCAATTGAGGCCCAGCATTTT. It is translated as CASSVWGGPIEAQHF.

This chain joins TRBV18 and TRBJ2-4; D uncertain. V was pared by 1 base and J by 0 bases, with 10 bases between. The CDR3 sequence is 16 residues long. Germline V gene lookup returns CDR1 KGHSH and CDR2 LQKENI. CDR3 sequence reads: CASSPRPDQAKNIQYF. CDR3 nucleotide sequence: TGTGCCAGCTCACCACGACCGGACCAAGCCAAAAACATTCAGTACTTC.

The chain employs TRBV28 and TRBJ1-4; a possible D gene is TRBD1 (6 bases). Germline assignment: CDR1 MDHEN and CDR2 SYDVKM. CDR3 size: 13 residues. Between the trimmed V and J ends, which lost 6 bases and 4 bases, there was a span of 9 bases. The DNA of the CDR3 is TGTGCCAGCAGGAGGGGGTTTAATGAAAAACTGTTTTTT. Its translation is CASRRGFNEKLFF.

The J gene is TRBJ2-5, the V gene TRBV7-9, with TRBD2 matching over 9 bases. This CDR3 contains 15 residues. Per the germline V gene, CDR1 is SEHNR and CDR2 is FQNEAQ (reference sequence). The trim removed 4 bases at V and 2 bases at J, leaving 5 bases unmatched. The CDR3 sequence is CASSSGLARQETQYF. In DNA, the CDR3 is TGTGCCAGCAGCTCCGGACTAGCGCGTCAAGAGACCCAGTACTTC.

Regarding this clone: Other DNA variants within this sample encode the same CDR3. CDR3 sequence: CASSEIGTGNEKLFF. The CDR3, as DNA: TGTGCCAGCAGTGAGATTGGGACAGGGAATGAAAAACTGTTTTTT. This sequence joins TRBV2 and TRBJ1-4; 9 positions match TRBD1. Germline CDR1 SNHLY, CDR2 FYNNEI. V lost 3 bases and J lost 5; bases outside the gene matches: 4. The CDR3 has 15 residues. Based on the CDR3 plus reference TRBV2 and TRBJ1-4, the full variable domain is EPEVTQTPSHQVTQMGQEVILRCVPISNHLYFYWYRQILGQKVEFLVSFYNNEISEKSEIFDDQFSVERPDGSNFTLKIRSTKLEDSAMYFCASSEIGTGNEKLFFGSGTQLSVL.

The chain carries TRBV5-4 and TRBJ2-3; 8 nucleotides align to TRBD2. This CDR3 is 16 amino acids long. With V trimmed by 4 bases and J by 6 bases, 13 bases remained unmatched. Germline V lookup: CDR1 SGHNT, CDR2 YYREEE (reference sequence). CDR3 protein: CASSLGGSGRYDTQYF. The CDR3 bases are TGTGCCAGCAGCCTTGGGGGCAGCGGGAGATATGATACGCAGTATTTT. Complete variable domain (other parts from reference TRBV5-4 and TRBJ2-3): ETGVTQSPTHLIKTRGQQVTLRCSSQSGHNTVSWYQQALGQGPQFIFQYYREEENGRGNFPPRFSGLQFPNYSSELNVNALELDDSALYLCASSLGGSGRYDTQYFGPGTRLTVL.

The chain is built from TRBV7-7 and TRBJ2-1; D is undetermined. The CDR3 runs 13 residues. V lost 2 bases and J 7 bases, leaving 9 bases between the germline ends. CDR1 SSHAT and CDR2 FNYEAQ come from the germline V gene (reference sequence). CDR3 DNA sequence: TGTGCCAGCAGCTTACAACACCTGAATGAGCAGTTCTTC. Translating it yields CASSLQHLNEQFF. The variable domain in full, completed from reference TRBV7-7 and TRBJ2-1, reads GAGVSQSPRYKVTKRGQDVTLRCDPISSHATLYWYQQALGQGPEFLTYFNYEAQPDKSGLPSDRFSAERPEGSISTLTIQRTEQRDSAMYRCASSLQHLNEQFFGPGTRLTVL.

The chain is built from TRBV30 and TRBJ2-5; D might be TRBD1 or TRBD2, each matching 5 bases. Germline V gene sequence: CDR1 GTSNPN, CDR2 SVGIG (reference sequence). There are 13 residues in the CDR3. The ends were cut back, 5 bases at V and 2 bases at J, with 12 bases in the middle. In nucleotides, the CDR3 is TGTGCCTGGGACCGGGACGCACAAGAGACCCAGTACTTC. It is translated as CAWDRDAQETQYF.

The chain combines TRBV19 with TRBJ2-7; 11 nucleotides align to TRBD2. Per germline, CDR1 LNHDA and CDR2 SQIVND (reference sequence). The CDR3 runs 16 residues. J lost 6 bases, V lost 3 bases, and 10 bases had no gene match. The CDR3 spells CASSIPTSGGPREQYF. Here the CDR3 DNA reads TGTGCCAGTAGTATCCCAACTAGCGGGGGCCCCCGCGAGCAGTACTTC. Filled out from reference TRBV19 and TRBJ2-7, the complete variable domain reads DGGITQSPKYLFRKEGQNVTLSCEQNLNHDAMYWYRQDPGQGLRLIYYSQIVNDFQKGDIAEGYSVSREKKESFPLTVTSAQKNPTAFYLCASSIPTSGGPREQYFGPGTRLTVT.

The chain joins TRBV28 to TRBJ2-7; possibly TRBD2 for D (6 bases). CDR3 length equals 14 residues. CDR1 is MDHEN and CDR2 is SYDVKM in the germline V gene. The V end lost 6 bases, the J end lost 7 bases, and 19 bases lay between the germline ends. CDR3 DNA: TGTGCCAGCAGGGGGTGGAGGGCCCTTGGGGAGCAGTACTTC. Translated, it gives CASRGWRALGEQYF. Based on the CDR3 plus reference TRBV28 and TRBJ2-7, the full variable domain is DVKVTQSSRYLVKRTGEKVFLECVQDMDHENMFWYRQDPGLGLRLIYFSYDVKMKEKGDIPEGYSVSREKKERFSLILESASTNQTSMYLCASRGWRALGEQYFGPGTRLTVT.

Notes on this clone: The same CDR3 is also encoded by other DNA sequences in this sample. The CDR3 spells CASSRDSSSYEQYF. CDR3 bases: TGTGCCAGCTCGCGGGACTCAAGCTCCTACGAGCAGTACTTC. The chain uses TRBV18 and TRBJ2-7; weak D call: TRBD2 (6 bases). Germline assignment: CDR1 KGHSH and CDR2 LQKENI. V was trimmed by 6 bases and J by 0 bases, leaving 12 bases between them. CDR3 length: 14 amino acids.

This clone was seen only a few times. The rearrangement links TRBV6-4 to TRBJ1-1, with D uncertain. Trimming shortened V by 3 bases and J by 1 base, and 9 bases separated the two germline ends. This CDR3 comprises 14 residues. Germline values: CDR1 MRHNA, CDR2 SNTAGT. The CDR3 nucleotides are TGTGCCAGCAGTGATTTTTGGAGGAACACTGAAGCTTTCTTT. Amino acids: CASSDFWRNTEAFF.

A word on this clone: Other DNA sequences in the same sample also yield this CDR3. The J gene is TRBJ1-1, the V gene TRBV28, with D uncertain. From germline, CDR1 is MDHEN and CDR2 SYDVKM. CDR3 length equals 12 residues. The V end was cut by 2 bases, the J end by 5 bases, with 6 bases between. The CDR3 sequence is CASSLMGTEAFF. CDR3 coding DNA: TGTGCCAGCAGTTTAATGGGGACTGAAGCTTTCTTT.

The rearrangement uses TRBV5-1 and TRBJ2-3; the match to TRBD2 covers 13 bases. The trim removed 5 bases at V and 5 bases at J, leaving 8 bases unmatched. The germline CDR1 and CDR2 sequences are SGHRS and YFSETQ. CDR3 size: 16 residues. The CDR3 coding sequence is TGCGCCAGCAGACCACTAGCGGGAGGGCCAAGAGATACGCAGTATTTT. Amino acid sequence: CASRPLAGGPRDTQYF.